A selection of T cell receptor beta chains follows, all from one sample in a study of Ad26.COV2.S vaccination and SARS-CoV-2 variants. Generated by immunoSEQ multiplex PCR, the TCRdb table keeps only in-frame clones and is missing some. The sample shows roughly 180,000 clones, roughly 85% of them seen only once. Specimen: peripheral blood, collected after recovery from COVID-19. Receptor source: a human donor who had recovered from COVID-19. CDR3s include the opening cysteine and the closing phenylalanine or tryptophan. A D gene is named only where the DNA matches it firmly. Clone size, where shown, is once, few, many, or a class for clones that have expanded.

J gene: TRBJ1-5
D gene: -
V gene: TRBV5-1
clone size: -
CDR3 DNA: TGCGCCAGCAGCTTGGGCGGGGGACAGCCCCAGCATTTT
CDR3 protein: CASSLGGGQPQHF

J gene: TRBJ1-4
D gene: -
V gene: TRBV30
clone size: -
CDR3 DNA: TGTGCCTGGAGTGTATTCGGGCGGAGAAATGAAAAACTGTTTTTT
CDR3 protein: CAWSVFGRRNEKLFF

J gene: TRBJ1-4
D gene: TRBD1
V gene: TRBV15
clone size: -
CDR3 DNA: TGTGCCACCAGCGGCGGGACAGGGGCCGAAAAACTGTTTTTT
CDR3 protein: CATSGGTGAEKLFF

J gene: TRBJ1-2
D gene: -
V gene: TRBV10-3
clone size: -
CDR3 DNA: TGTGCCATCAGTGAGTCGGGGGAGAACACCTTC
CDR3 protein: CAISESGENTF

J gene: TRBJ1-1
D gene: -
V gene: TRBV5-6
clone size: -
CDR3 DNA: TGTGCCAGCAGCCCGCTAGACCAAGAAGCTTTCTTT
CDR3 protein: CASSPLDQEAFF

J gene: TRBJ2-1
D gene: TRBD1
V gene: TRBV30
clone size: -
CDR3 DNA: TGTGCCTGGAGTGTGACAGGGATCTCCTACAATGAGCAGTTCTTC
CDR3 protein: CAWSVTGISYNEQFF

J gene: TRBJ2-7
D gene: TRBD1
V gene: TRBV5-1
clone size: few
CDR3 DNA: TGCGCCAGCAGCTCCAGACAGGGGGCGTCATACGAGCAGTACTTC
CDR3 protein: CASSSRQGASYEQYF

J gene: TRBJ2-2
D gene: -
V gene: TRBV6-5
clone size: -
CDR3 DNA: TGTGCCAGCAGTTACTCGGGGGGTATCCGGGAGCTGTTTTTT
CDR3 protein: CASSYSGGIRELFF

J gene: TRBJ2-3
D gene: TRBD2
V gene: TRBV9
clone size: -
CDR3 DNA: TGTGCCAGCAGCGAGCGGGAGAGACTAGGAAGAGATACGCAGTATTTT
CDR3 protein: CASSERERLGRDTQYF

J gene: TRBJ1-4
D gene: -
V gene: TRBV3-1/TRBV3-2
clone size: -
CDR3 DNA: TGTGCCAGCACACAGACTAATGAAAAACTGTTTTTT
CDR3 protein: CASTQTNEKLFF

J gene: TRBJ1-4
D gene: TRBD1
V gene: TRBV12-3/TRBV12-4
clone size: -
CDR3 DNA: TGTGCCAGCAGACCGGGACAGGTCGAAAAACTGTTTTTT
CDR3 protein: CASRPGQVEKLFF

J gene: TRBJ2-7
D gene: TRBD1
V gene: TRBV7-9
clone size: -
CDR3 DNA: TGTGCCAGCAGCTCGCTTTCTAAGACAGGGCCGACCTACGAGCAGTACTTC
CDR3 protein: CASSSLSKTGPTYEQYF

J gene: TRBJ2-3
D gene: -
V gene: TRBV25-1
clone size: -
CDR3 DNA: TGTGCCAGCATTGGCAGGGGAAGCACAGATACGCAGTATTTT
CDR3 protein: CASIGRGSTDTQYF

J gene: TRBJ2-7
D gene: -
V gene: TRBV6-5
clone size: -
CDR3 DNA: TGTGCCAGCAGTTACCAGCAGAGCTCCTACGAGCAGTACTTC
CDR3 protein: CASSYQQSSYEQYF

J gene: TRBJ2-3
D gene: TRBD2
V gene: TRBV16
clone size: -
CDR3 DNA: TGTGCCAGCAGCCAAGTACTAGCGGGGGGCACAGATACGCAGTATTTT
CDR3 protein: CASSQVLAGGTDTQYF

J gene: TRBJ1-2
D gene: TRBD1
V gene: TRBV7-2
clone size: -
CDR3 DNA: TGTGCCAGCAGCTTACAAGGGGGCGGCTATGGCTACACCTTC
CDR3 protein: CASSLQGGGYGYTF

J gene: TRBJ2-4
D gene: TRBD1
V gene: TRBV6-6
clone size: -
CDR3 DNA: TGTGCCAGCAGTCCCGGGACAGGGAGGGGGTGGCCCAAAAACATTCAGTACTTC
CDR3 protein: CASSPGTGRGWPKNIQYF

J gene: TRBJ2-7
D gene: TRBD1
V gene: TRBV5-1
clone size: -
CDR3 DNA: TGCGCCAGCAGCGATCGAGGGACAGCTGTCTACGAGCAGTACTTC
CDR3 protein: CASSDRGTAVYEQYF

J gene: TRBJ1-4
D gene: -
V gene: TRBV7-9
clone size: -
CDR3 DNA: TGTGCCAGCAGCTTTTACAGCGGTGAAAAACTGTTTTTT
CDR3 protein: CASSFYSGEKLFF

J gene: TRBJ2-7
D gene: -
V gene: TRBV27
clone size: -
CDR3 DNA: TGTGCCAGCAGGGTCTCGGCAGGGACCTACGAGCAGTACTTC
CDR3 protein: CASRVSAGTYEQYF

J gene: TRBJ2-5
D gene: TRBD1
V gene: TRBV5-1
clone size: -
CDR3 DNA: TGCGCCAGCAGCAGTTGGGACAGTCAAGAGACCCAGTACTTC
CDR3 protein: CASSSWDSQETQYF

J gene: TRBJ2-7
D gene: -
V gene: TRBV19
clone size: -
CDR3 DNA: TGTGCCAGTCAAACAAGGTACGAGCAGTACTTC
CDR3 protein: CASQTRYEQYF

J gene: TRBJ2-6
D gene: -
V gene: TRBV5-1
clone size: -
CDR3 DNA: TGCGCCAGCAACTTGGCAGGATCTGGGGCCAACGTCCTGACTTTC
CDR3 protein: CASNLAGSGANVLTF

J gene: TRBJ2-5
D gene: TRBD2
V gene: TRBV9
clone size: -
CDR3 DNA: TGTGCCAGCAGCGTATCCCCTCTCGGGGGGGGACAAGAGACCCAGTACTTC
CDR3 protein: CASSVSPLGGGQETQYF

J gene: TRBJ1-3
D gene: TRBD1
V gene: TRBV4-1
clone size: -
CDR3 DNA: TGCGCCAGCAGCCAAGAGTCGTTTAACAGGGGGCCTCACTCTGGAAACACCATATATTTT
CDR3 protein: CASSQESFNRGPHSGNTIYF

J gene: TRBJ1-1
D gene: TRBD1
V gene: TRBV2
clone size: -
CDR3 DNA: TGTGCCAGCATGACCAGGGGGGCAATGGCGAACACTGAAGCTTTCTTT
CDR3 protein: CASMTRGAMANTEAFF

J gene: TRBJ2-1
D gene: -
V gene: TRBV27
clone size: -
CDR3 DNA: TGTGCCAGCAGTTTTGCACGGAGATTCTACAATGAGCAGTTCTTC
CDR3 protein: CASSFARRFYNEQFF

J gene: TRBJ2-3
D gene: TRBD2
V gene: TRBV7-3
clone size: few
CDR3 DNA: TGTGCCAGCAGCCCCCCACCGGGACTAGGGGATACGCAGTATTTT
CDR3 protein: CASSPPPGLGDTQYF

J gene: TRBJ2-6
D gene: -
V gene: TRBV4-1
clone size: -
CDR3 DNA: TGCGCCAGCAGCCTGCGACCGGACGGGAACTCTGGGGCCAACGTCCTGACTTTC
CDR3 protein: CASSLRPDGNSGANVLTF

J gene: TRBJ2-5
D gene: TRBD2
V gene: TRBV28
clone size: -
CDR3 DNA: TGTGCCAGCAGTTTATTAGCGGGGGCCTTCCAAGAGACCCAGTACTTC
CDR3 protein: CASSLLAGAFQETQYF

J gene: TRBJ2-3
D gene: -
V gene: TRBV4-2
clone size: once
CDR3 DNA: TGTGCCAGCAGCCAAGAGGGCACAGATACGCAGTATTTT
CDR3 protein: CASSQEGTDTQYF